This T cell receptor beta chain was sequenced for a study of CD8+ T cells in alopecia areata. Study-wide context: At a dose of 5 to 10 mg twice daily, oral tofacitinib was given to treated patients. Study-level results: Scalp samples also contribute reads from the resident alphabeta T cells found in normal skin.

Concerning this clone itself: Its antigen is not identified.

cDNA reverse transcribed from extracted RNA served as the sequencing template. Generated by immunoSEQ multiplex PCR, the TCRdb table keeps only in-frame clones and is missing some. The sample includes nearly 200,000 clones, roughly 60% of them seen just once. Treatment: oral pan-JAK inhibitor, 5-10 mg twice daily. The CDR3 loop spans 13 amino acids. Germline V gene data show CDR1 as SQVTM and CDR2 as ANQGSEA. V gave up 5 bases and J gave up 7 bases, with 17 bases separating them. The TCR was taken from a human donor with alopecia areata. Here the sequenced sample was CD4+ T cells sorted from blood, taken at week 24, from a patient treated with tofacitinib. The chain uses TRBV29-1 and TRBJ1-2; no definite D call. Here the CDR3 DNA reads TGCAGCGTTAAAACCCCCGTTCGAGTTGGCTACACCTTC. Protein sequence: CSVKTPVRVGYTF.